This entry lists 30 T cell receptor beta chains sequenced from one sample in a study of breast tumors, draining lymph nodes, adjacent tissues. Breast cancer patients provided tissue from their axillary draining lymph nodes. TCRdb re-analysed the multiplex PCR reads in MiXCR, keeping a single row per CDR3 protein. The repertoire holds more than 200,000 distinct CDR3 sequences, 32% seen once, with approximately 1.5% in the top ten. The sample comprised axillary lymph node tissue. The receptor source for this set is a female donor with breast cancer. Some clones in this sample may be carry-over from other donors' samples.

On this clonotype: A much larger clone differs by one base, so this may be a read error. This rearrangement joins TRBV28 to TRBJ1-2, with D perhaps matching TRBD1 (6 bases). CDR3 size: 11 residues. Germline loops: CDR1 MDHEN, CDR2 SYDVKM. CDR3 bases: TGTGCCAGCTCAGGGGTCTATGGCCACACCTTC. Encoded protein: CASSGVYGHTF.

The V and J genes are TRBV6-4 and TRBJ1-3; no definite D call. V was cut by 7 bases and J by 5 bases, with 12 bases left in between. This CDR3 is 13 amino acids long. The germline gives CDR1 MRHNA, CDR2 SNTAGT. The CDR3: CASIPGLRNTIYF. The DNA of the CDR3 is TGTGCCAGCATCCCAGGCCTGAGAAACACCATATATTTT.

About this clonotype itself: This clone may be a read error of a much larger clone one base away. V and J are TRBV5-4 and TRBJ1-4, with D hard to call. From germline, CDR1 is SGHNT and CDR2 YYREEE (reference sequence). The CDR3 has 14 amino acids. V lost 0 bases and J lost 7, with 10 bases in between. DNA of the CDR3: TGTGCCAGCAGCTTGGCCGGTACGGGTGAAAAACTGTTTTTT. Translating gives CASSLAGTGEKLFF.

This clonotype has a count of ten or more. The chain uses TRBV5-1 and TRBJ2-5; 7 nucleotides agree with TRBD2. The V gene's germline CDR1 is SGHRS and CDR2 YFSETQ. The CDR3 is 15 amino acids. Unmatched junction bases numbered 4, after V lost 0 bases and J lost 2 bases. The CDR3 region has the DNA TGCGCCAGCAGCTTGGTGTCAGCGGGGCAAGAGACCCAGTACTTC. Its translation: CASSLVSAGQETQYF.

About this clonotype: No conserved phenylalanine or tryptophan ends this CDR3, so it is likely a read error. The genes are TRBV7-9 and TRBJ2-7, with D uncertain. In germline, CDR1 is SEHNR, CDR2 FQNEAQ (reference sequence). This CDR3 spans 13 amino acids. CDR3 residues: CASSKDGSYEQYL. As DNA, the CDR3 is TGCGCCAGCAGCAAGGACGGCTCCTACGAGCAGTACCTC.

This clonotype was counted at least ten times. The rearrangement joins TRBV11-2 to TRBJ2-7; unclear D gene. The CDR3 sequence is 16 residues long. The V gene lost 0 bases and the J gene lost 2 bases, with 14 bases spanning the gap. CDR1 SGHAT and CDR2 FQNNGV come from the germline V gene. In DNA form, the CDR3 reads TGTGCCAGCAGCTTAGATCAACGAGGAAAGACCTACGAGCAGTACTTC. Its protein product is CASSLDQRGKTYEQYF.

In this sample, this clonotype turned up once. The chain uses TRBV9 and TRBJ2-2; D is unresolved. Trimming removed 2 bases at V and 7 bases at J, with 9 bases between. The CDR3 length is 13 residues. Germline-derived CDR1 and CDR2 are SGDLS and YYNGEE. The CDR3 protein is CASSVGSSGELFF. In nucleotides, the CDR3 is TGTGCCAGCAGCGTTGGTTCAAGCGGGGAGCTGTTTTTT.

The table lists this clonotype with many counts. The chain employs TRBV5-1 and TRBJ2-5, with D perhaps TRBD1 or TRBD2 (5 bases each). The CDR3 contains 14 residues. Between the trimmed V and J ends, which lost 0 bases and 2 bases, there was a span of 8 bases. Germline-derived CDR1 and CDR2 are SGHRS and YFSETQ. The CDR3 here is CASSLAGLQETQYF. The CDR3 nucleotides read TGCGCCAGCAGCTTGGCGGGGCTTCAAGAGACCCAGTACTTC.

There are many counts of this clonotype. V and J are TRBV27 and TRBJ1-3, with D perhaps matching TRBD1 (5 bases). The CDR3 is made up of 13 amino acids. Germline lookup yields CDR1 MNHEY and CDR2 SMNVEV (reference sequence). Between the trimmed V and J ends, which lost 7 bases and 4 bases, there was a span of 11 bases. The CDR3 DNA reads TGTGCCAGCAAAGCAGGGCGCGGAAACACCATATATTTT. This gives the protein CASKAGRGNTIYF.

A note on this clonotype: At one end, the junction sequence differs from germline, possibly due to a read error. CDR3 bases: TGTGCCTGGAGTCCTTATCAAAGCGGAGCGAACACCGGGGAGCCGTTTTTT. Amino acids: CAWSPYQSGANTGEPFF. The V and J genes are TRBV30 and TRBJ2-2, with D tentatively TRBD2 (5 bases). Germline V CDR1 and CDR2: GTSNPN, SVGIG (reference sequence). The CDR3 extends over 17 amino acids.

Ten or more counts support this clonotype. This chain joins TRBV30 and TRBJ2-2; either TRBD1 or TRBD2 may supply D (5 bases each). Germline CDR1 and CDR2: GTSNPN and SVGIG (reference sequence). Trimming removed 0 bases from V and 6 bases from J, with 17 bases in between. The CDR3 is 16 residues long. The CDR3 region is CAWSVRGLRASGELFF. CDR3 coding DNA: TGTGCCTGGAGTGTTCGGGGCCTTAGGGCATCCGGGGAGCTGTTTTTT.

V gene TRBV3-1 combines with J gene TRBJ1-2; D not certain. Per germline, CDR1 LGHDT and CDR2 YNNKEL (reference sequence). CDR3 size: 14 residues. V was pared by 1 base and J by 3 bases, with 9 bases between. The DNA for the CDR3 is TGTGCCAGCAGCCAAGGGGCCTTGGACTATGGCTACACCTTC. Translation: CASSQGALDYGYTF.

Notes on this clonotype: A much more abundant neighbour one base away suggests this may be a read error. This chain connects TRBV12-3 or TRBV12-4 to TRBJ2-5; D remains unclear. This CDR3 contains 13 residues. CDR3 amino acids: CVSSFGGQETQYF. The CDR3 bases are TGTGTCAGCAGTTTCGGCGGACAAGAGACCCAGTACTTC.

Regarding this clonotype: Being one base from a much bigger clone, this may be a read error. The chain combines TRBV11-3 with TRBJ1-2, with D perhaps TRBD1 (6 bases). CDR1 SGHNT and CDR2 YENEEA come from the germline V gene. This CDR3 region has 15 residues. The V end was cut by 1 base, the J end by 8 bases, with 17 bases between. CDR3 nucleotides: TGTGCCAGCAGCTTAGGAGGGGGGACGACGGGCGGCTACACCTTC. Encoded protein: CASSLGGGTTGGYTF.

This clonotype was recorded at least ten times. CDR3 sequence: CSARRTSGGSPAHEQYF. Written as DNA, the CDR3 is TGCAGTGCTAGAAGGACTAGCGGGGGGTCACCGGCCCACGAGCAGTACTTC. The V gene is TRBV20-1, the J gene TRBJ2-7, with TRBD2 matching 14 bases. V lost 2 bases, J lost 5 bases, and 11 bases stayed unmatched. The CDR3 totals 17 residues. The germline V gene encodes CDR1 DFQATT and CDR2 SNEGSKA (reference sequence).

V gene TRBV20-1 combines with J gene TRBJ2-5; D perhaps matches TRBD2 (5 bases). From germline, CDR1 is DFQATT and CDR2 SNEGSKA (reference sequence). The CDR3 extends over 14 amino acids. V shed 1 base and J shed 7 bases, with 16 bases lying between them. CDR3 region: CSARVWRFEATQYF. The CDR3 coding sequence is TGCAGTGCTAGAGTTTGGAGGTTTGAAGCGACCCAGTACTTC.

On this clonotype: A read error may be the cause here, since a much bigger clone is one base away. The V gene is TRBV7-2, the J gene TRBJ2-5; D may be TRBD1 (5 bases). The length of the CDR3 is 17 residues. V dropped 5 bases and J dropped 7 bases, with 26 bases sitting between them. CDR1 and CDR2 from the germline V gene are SGHTA and FQGNSA. The CDR3 nucleotides are TGTGCCAGCAGCCTAAACAGCTGGGGTTCACGTACAGGGACCCAGTACTTC. Amino acid sequence: CASSLNSWGSRTGTQYF.

The chain carries TRBV9 and TRBJ2-3; 16 nucleotides agree with TRBD2. In germline, CDR1 is SGDLS, CDR2 YYNGEE. The CDR3 spans 18 residues. V shed 2 bases, J shed 6 bases, and the junction held 9 bases outside the gene matches. Written as DNA, the CDR3 is TGTGCCAGCAGCGTGAATCCCGGGACTAGCGGGAGGGCCGATACGCAGTATTTT. It translates to CASSVNPGTSGRADTQYF.

Details on this clonotype: A much bigger clone sits one base away, suggesting this may be a read error. The DNA for the CDR3 is TGTGCCAGCAGTAGCGGGACAGGGGGCGGACAGCCCCAGCATTTT. It translates to CASSSGTGGGQPQHF. This chain links TRBV12-3 or TRBV12-4 with TRBJ1-5; 12 bases are a match to TRBD1. Trimming removed 5 bases from V and 7 bases from J; junction bases left unmatched: 6. This CDR3 contains 15 residues.

This clonotype was seen ten or more times. This chain uses TRBV6-1 with TRBJ2-1; 8 nucleotides line up with TRBD1. V lost 5 bases, J lost 8 bases, and 17 bases stayed unmatched. The CDR3 sequence is 17 residues long. The V gene's germline CDR1 is MNHNS and CDR2 SASEGT. CDR3 nucleotides: TGTGCCAGCAGTTACGGTTTTAGACAGGGGAAGAGGGATGAGCAGTTCTTC. This sequence encodes CASSYGFRQGKRDEQFF.

On this clonotype itself: This may stem from a read error, because a much larger clone lies one nucleotide away. This chain uses TRBV28 with TRBJ1-2; unclear D gene. The CDR3 is made up of 12 amino acids. CDR1 and CDR2 (germline): MDHEN, SYDVKM. The CDR3 bases are TGTGCCAGCAGTTTAAACGAGGGTGGCTACGCCTTC. It yields the protein CASSLNEGGYAF.

This clonotype was counted many times. The V and J genes are TRBV30 and TRBJ2-3; D may be TRBD2 (6 bases). V was shortened by 5 bases and J by 7 bases, with 10 bases between the two germline ends. The CDR3 loop spans 11 amino acids. CDR1 is GTSNPN and CDR2 is SVGIG in the germline V gene (reference sequence). The CDR3 DNA sequence: TGTGCCTGGCGGAGGGGAAATACGCAGTATTTT. This sequence encodes CAWRRGNTQYF.

V is TRBV6-2 or TRBV6-3 and J is TRBJ2-7, with TRBD2 matching over 7 bases. V lost 7 bases, J lost 2 bases, and 17 bases stayed unmatched. There are 17 residues in the CDR3. Germline V CDR1 and CDR2: MNHEY, SVGEGT. The CDR3 sequence is CASTPGGSGTTAYEQYF. CDR3 nucleotides: TGTGCCAGCACTCCGGGTGGATCCGGGACTACCGCCTACGAGCAGTACTTC.

On this clonotype: One base away lies a much larger clone, so this may be a sequencing read error. V gene TRBV11-1 combines with J gene TRBJ1-1; possible D gene TRBD1, 5 bases. V lost 1 base and J 3 bases, leaving 12 bases between the germline ends. There are 15 residues in the CDR3. The germline V gene has CDR1 SGHAT and CDR2 FQDESV (reference sequence). CDR3 DNA sequence: TGTGCCAGCAGCTTAGACGTTTCGGGGGACACTGAAGCTTTCTTT. It yields the protein CASSLDVSGDTEAFF.

This clonotype was seen many times. This chain joins TRBV5-5 and TRBJ2-1, with 9 bases lining up with TRBD2. Losses at the gene ends were 4 bases for V and 5 bases for J; bases not matched to a gene: 10. The CDR3 extends over 16 amino acids. The germline V gene has CDR1 SGHKS and CDR2 YYEKEE (reference sequence). For the CDR3, the DNA is TGTGCCAGCAGCCCGATTCAGGCGGGGGGGAACAATGAGCAGTTCTTC. Translating it yields CASSPIQAGGNNEQFF.

This clonotype was counted ten times or more. A much larger clonotype is one base distant, so this may be a read error. The gene calls are TRBV5-1 and TRBJ2-7, with TRBD1 identical over 9 bases. The CDR3 has 15 amino acids. V lost 2 bases, J lost 5 bases, and 8 bases stayed unmatched. The V gene's germline CDR1 is SGHRS and CDR2 YFSETQ. CDR3 bases: TGCGCCAGCAGCTTCCCAACCGGGACAGGGAACGAGCAGTACTTC. Its protein is CASSFPTGTGNEQYF.

The sample holds a few counts of this clonotype. This may be a read error, as it is one base from a much larger clone. The chain uses TRBV9 and TRBJ2-1, with 9 bases aligning to TRBD2. The CDR3 loop spans 14 amino acids. Germline V CDR1 and CDR2: SGDLS, YYNGEE. The CDR3 sequence is CASSSGTSRFEQSF. The CDR3 DNA reads as TGTGCCAGCAGCTCCGGGACTAGCCGTTTTGAGCAGTCCTTC.

This rearrangement joins TRBV28 to TRBJ1-4; 7 bases align to TRBD1. The CDR3 has 17 amino acids. Germline V lookup: CDR1 MDHEN, CDR2 SYDVKM. V lost 0 bases to trimming and J lost 0 bases; unmatched junction nucleotides: 4. The CDR3 reads CASSLWGQTTTNEKLFF. DNA of the CDR3: TGTGCCAGCAGTTTATGGGGACAGACTACAACTAATGAAAAACTGTTTTTT.

The chain couples TRBV7-9 to TRBJ2-1, with TRBD1 matching over 8 bases. The germline V gene has CDR1 SEHNR and CDR2 FQNEAQ (reference sequence). After removal of 8 bases from V and 0 bases from J, the junction contained 15 bases not matched to a gene. The CDR3 is made up of 18 amino acids. The CDR3 sequence is CASSPLQGGKRSYNEQFF. The CDR3 bases are TGTGCCAGCTCACCACTACAGGGGGGTAAACGCTCCTACAATGAGCAGTTCTTC.

This clonotype was found many times. This CDR3 is CASSELKGAYYEQYF. Written as DNA, the CDR3 is TGTGCCAGCAGCGAGCTCAAAGGGGCATACTACGAGCAGTACTTC. This chain joins TRBV3-2 and TRBJ2-7. TRBV3-2 is recorded as a pseudogene. This CDR3 has 15 amino acids.